This note documents a single T cell receptor (beta chain) sequence. V lost 4 bases and J lost 5; bases outside the gene matches: 10. The germline CDR1 and CDR2 sequences are SGHRS and YFSETQ. There are 17 residues in the CDR3. The sample is drawn from a study of blood T cell repertoires in COVID-19. Study-wide context: From the United States, Italy and Spain came samples of acute and convalescent COVID-19.

Original data processing: Counts of nucleated cells, estimated from reference gene primer amplification, were obtained. The protocol was immunoSEQ multiplex PCR, while the TCRdb copy is restricted to in-frame clones and leaves out a portion. Clone size and V and J calls were adopted from that table, with D and trimming inferred from the DNA. The sample consists of 160,000 or so clones, approximately 85% of them appearing once. The chain uses TRBV5-1 and TRBJ2-3, with 13 positions matching TRBD2. The receptor comes from a man aged 55 to 69 with active or convalescent COVID-19. The sample comprised peripheral blood. The DNA of the CDR3 is TGCGCCAGCAGCCATACTGGACTAGCGGGGGTCCAAGATACGCAGTATTTT. This gives the protein CASSHTGLAGVQDTQYF.